This T cell receptor (beta chain) came from a study of cytomegalovirus exposure and HLA in healthy donors. Notes on the study in general: A later analysis found common viral pathogens apparently linked to several of the most significant clusters. Some highly shared sequence variants likely arose as a pipeline artifact. CMV antigen specificity was confirmed in vitro for a few CMV-associated chains.

V lost 4 bases, J lost 5 bases, and 11 bases lay in between. CDR3 length: 14 amino acids. Germline lookup yields CDR1 SGHVS and CDR2 FQNEAQ. PCR was performed using 60 Vbeta and 13 Jbeta primers. The table came from immunoSEQ multiplex PCR; TCRdb's copy has only in-frame clones and leaves some out. Here the sample spans about 110,000 clones, less than 85% being singletons. This clone has a single count. Its antigen is not identified. Sequenced sample: PBMCs. J is TRBJ2-2 and V is TRBV7-8; TRBD1 might be the D (6 bases). The origin of this receptor is a man between 18 and 35 years old in good health and CMV-seronegative. For the CDR3, the DNA is TGTGCCAGCAGCTCAGGGGTGTATACCGGGGAGCTGTTTTTT. It is translated as CASSSGVYTGELFF.